This T cell receptor (beta chain) was identified in a study of vaccination effects on CD4 cells after COVID-19 (dated by TCRdb to the early 2020s). Context from the whole study: To identify antigen-specific CD4+ T cell clonotypes by their expansion, the ViraFEST assay first stimulated PBMC with viral peptide pools and then applied TCR sequencing. SARS-CoV-2 spike-specific CD4+ TCR repertoires from before and after mRNA vaccination were compared in COVID-19 convalescent patients and in infection-naive vaccine recipients. Each participant got two doses of an mRNA SARS-CoV-2 vaccine, either BNT162b2 or mRNA-1273. Cultures from other donors in the study were sequenced with the Oncomine TCR Beta short-read assay on an Illumina iSeq 100. Each well held two million PBMC cultured in IMDM containing roughly 5% human AB serum, about 10 IU/ml IL-2 and gentamicin, along with roughly 10 ug/ml peptides. The full study included ten to eleven COVID-19 convalescent patients and a handful of SARS-CoV-2-naive healthy vaccine recipients.

General findings and caveats noted by the study authors: In healthy vaccine recipients, vaccine-induced clones were almost all SARS-CoV-2 mono-reactive, with only 1 of 255 being cross-reactive with common cold coronaviruses. The study was limited by a small number of convalescent patients, and early post-infection timepoints were lacking. Clones induced by infection and clones induced by vaccination both contracted markedly at late timepoints after vaccination, which fits with T cell responses waning over time.

After 10 days of culture, CD4+ T cells were isolated with the EasySep CD4+ T cell isolation kit. The absence of prior SARS-CoV-2 infection in healthy vaccine recipients was confirmed by negative nucleocapsid antibodies before and after vaccination. Half of the culture medium was replaced with fresh IL-2-containing medium on days 3 and 7. Unless noted otherwise, every peptide stimulation condition was cultured in triplicate wells. Using Ficoll-Paque Plus gradient centrifugation, PBMC were separated from whole blood and then either used fresh or cryopreserved at -140C. The QIAamp micro DNA kit was used to extract genomic DNA from the cultured CD4+ T cells. With respect to this clone: Its recognized antigen is unknown. The sample holds no much larger clone one base away, and base qualities are not on file.

Libraries were prepared through the immunoSEQ multiplex PCR assay. TCR beta CDR3 sequencing was performed on DNA from the cultured, isolated CD4+ T cells. As for how the authors treated the data: Non-productive TCR sequences were removed, reads were trimmed to the CDR3 region, and CDR3s of at least 7 amino acids were retained. Antigen-specific clonotypes were identified using the MANAFEST web app by comparison of expansion in peptide wells against reference cultures. To count as positive, a clone had to show expansion at FDR<0.05 compared with the reference and with all other wells, an odds ratio above 5, and a frequency above 0.1% in two replicate wells. A clonotype was defined as cross-reactive if the clonotype was significantly expanded both in SARS-CoV-2 spike wells and in at least one common cold coronavirus spike condition. CDR3 similarity was assessed by Levenshtein distance using the stringdist R package, and unrooted trees were constructed with ape in R 3.6.1. Here the immuneACCESS table is served through TCRdb, limited to in-frame sequences with V and J called. Missing clones are a known gap in these copies; in checked studies unresolved V genes cover under half, and the rest lacks a known reason. V and J calls and clone size are those listed in that table; D and trimming were worked out from the DNA. The sample contains tens of thousands of clones, 55% to 75% of them found a single time. Approximately 5% of the sample belongs to the ten largest clones.

The clonotype comes from a human donor who received a COVID-19 vaccine. The sequencing here drew on CD4+ T cells from PBMCs cultured without peptide, taken before COVID-19 vaccination.

The CDR3 region reads CASSPGGPAEQYF. The bases read TGTGCCAGCAGTCCGGGGGGGCCGGCCGAGCAGTACTTC. The sequence joins TRBV28 to TRBJ2-7; TRBD2 aligns with 8 central bases. V loses 5 bases at its end and J loses 6 bases; junction bases beyond the gene matches: 6. The germline V gene provides CDR1 MDHEN and CDR2 SYDVKM. Including cysteine and phenylalanine, the CDR3 has 13 amino acids. The DNA shown is the 39-base CDR3, in frame from base 1.